The rows below give T cell receptor beta chains drawn from one sample of a study of blood T cell repertoires in COVID-19. TCRdb's table, derived via immunoSEQ multiplex PCR, lists solely in-frame clones and lacks some. The table records about 91,000 clones, around four fifths of them present only once. Sequencing was carried out using peripheral blood. These receptors all stem from a woman older than 75 with acute or convalescent COVID-19. CDR3s include the opening cysteine and the closing phenylalanine or tryptophan. D genes are given only for firm matches. Clone size appears in some rows only: once, few, many, or a class for an expanded clone.

abundance: NA
j_gene: TRBJ1-4
v_gene: TRBV7-2
d_gene: TRBD1
CDR3aa: CASSRVGTANEKLFF
CDR3nt: TGTGCCAGTTCCAGGGTGGGGACAGCTAATGAAAAACTGTTTTTT

abundance: NA
j_gene: TRBJ2-1
v_gene: TRBV11-2
d_gene: NA
CDR3aa: CASSPGYIYNEQFF
CDR3nt: TGTGCCAGCAGCCCGGGATATATCTACAATGAGCAGTTCTTC

abundance: few
j_gene: TRBJ2-5
v_gene: TRBV11-2
d_gene: TRBD1
CDR3aa: CASSRDRVGETQYF
CDR3nt: TGTGCCAGCAGCCGGGACAGGGTAGGGGAGACCCAGTACTTC

abundance: NA
j_gene: TRBJ1-1
v_gene: TRBV21-1
d_gene: NA
CDR3aa: CASDPQQGVNTEAFF
CDR3nt: TGTGCCAGCGATCCCCAGCAGGGCGTAAACACTGAAGCTTTCTTT

abundance: NA
j_gene: TRBJ2-7
v_gene: TRBV7-8
d_gene: TRBD2
CDR3aa: CASSERRLAGRERGPYEQYF
CDR3nt: TGTGCCAGCAGCGAAAGGAGGCTAGCGGGGCGGGAAAGGGGACCCTACGAGCAGTACTTC

abundance: NA
j_gene: TRBJ1-1
v_gene: TRBV28
d_gene: NA
CDR3aa: CASSSPSVGGTEAFF
CDR3nt: TGTGCCAGCAGTTCGCCATCTGTGGGGGGCACTGAAGCTTTCTTT

abundance: few
j_gene: TRBJ1-1
v_gene: TRBV10-1
d_gene: NA
CDR3aa: CASSEYRLRGKFLAFF
CDR3nt: TGCGCCAGCAGTGAGTACCGCCTAAGAGGGAAATTCCTTGCTTTCTTT

abundance: NA
j_gene: TRBJ1-1
v_gene: TRBV28
d_gene: NA
CDR3aa: CASSSEMNTEAFF
CDR3nt: TGTGCCAGCAGTTCCGAGATGAACACTGAAGCTTTCTTT

abundance: NA
j_gene: TRBJ1-5
v_gene: TRBV21-1
d_gene: NA
CDR3aa: CASSTDSDPNQPQHF
CDR3nt: TGTGCCAGCAGCACTGACAGTGATCCGAATCAGCCCCAGCATTTT

abundance: NA
j_gene: TRBJ1-2
v_gene: TRBV20-1
d_gene: NA
CDR3aa: CSARREWGYTF
CDR3nt: TGCAGTGCTAGGAGGGAATGGGGCTACACCTTC

abundance: NA
j_gene: TRBJ1-1
v_gene: TRBV18
d_gene: NA
CDR3aa: CASSPLEVRESEAFF
CDR3nt: TGTGCCAGCTCACCACTGGAAGTAAGGGAGTCAGAAGCTTTCTTT

abundance: NA
j_gene: TRBJ1-1
v_gene: TRBV12-3/TRBV12-4
d_gene: NA
CDR3aa: CASREQENTEAFF
CDR3nt: TGTGCCAGCAGGGAACAGGAGAACACTGAAGCTTTCTTT

abundance: once
j_gene: TRBJ2-5
v_gene: TRBV18
d_gene: TRBD2
CDR3aa: CASSHSTSGDETQETQYF
CDR3nt: TGTGCCAGCTCACATTCTACTAGCGGGGACGAAACCCAAGAGACCCAGTACTTC

abundance: NA
j_gene: TRBJ2-1
v_gene: TRBV7-9
d_gene: TRBD1
CDR3aa: CASSMGQGAYNEQFF
CDR3nt: TGTGCCAGCAGTATGGGGCAGGGGGCCTACAATGAGCAGTTCTTC

abundance: many
j_gene: TRBJ2-7
v_gene: TRBV28
d_gene: TRBD2
CDR3aa: CASSFGAGGGEQYF
CDR3nt: TGTGCCAGCAGTTTCGGAGCGGGAGGGGGCGAGCAGTACTTC

abundance: few
j_gene: TRBJ2-7
v_gene: TRBV6-5
d_gene: NA
CDR3aa: CASERLGSDEQYF
CDR3nt: TGTGCCAGCGAGCGGTTAGGATCCGACGAGCAGTACTTC

abundance: NA
j_gene: TRBJ2-3
v_gene: TRBV14
d_gene: NA
CDR3aa: CASSQGVGWATDTQYF
CDR3nt: TGTGCCAGCAGCCAAGGGGTCGGATGGGCCACAGATACGCAGTATTTT

abundance: once
j_gene: TRBJ1-5
v_gene: TRBV6-1
d_gene: NA
CDR3aa: CASSENRNQPQHF
CDR3nt: TGTGCCAGCAGTGAGAACAGGAATCAGCCCCAGCATTTT

abundance: few
j_gene: TRBJ1-1
v_gene: TRBV18
d_gene: TRBD1
CDR3aa: CASSPDTGGWTEAFF
CDR3nt: TGTGCCAGCTCACCCGACACAGGGGGCTGGACTGAAGCTTTCTTT

abundance: few
j_gene: TRBJ2-7
v_gene: TRBV4-1
d_gene: TRBD2
CDR3aa: CASSQGLAGAYEQYF
CDR3nt: TGCGCCAGCAGCCAGGGACTAGCGGGAGCCTACGAGCAGTACTTC

abundance: NA
j_gene: TRBJ2-1
v_gene: TRBV14
d_gene: TRBD2
CDR3aa: CASSTLAGGIGAEQFF
CDR3nt: TGTGCCAGCAGCACCCTAGCGGGGGGCATCGGCGCTGAGCAGTTCTTC

abundance: NA
j_gene: TRBJ1-1
v_gene: TRBV20-1
d_gene: NA
CDR3aa: CSADRQVQAFF
CDR3nt: TGCAGTGCAGACCGACAGGTACAAGCTTTCTTT

abundance: NA
j_gene: TRBJ1-2
v_gene: TRBV6-6
d_gene: NA
CDR3aa: CASSTPALGGDGYTF
CDR3nt: TGTGCCAGCAGTACCCCGGCCCTCGGAGGAGATGGCTACACCTTC

abundance: few
j_gene: TRBJ1-6
v_gene: TRBV7-9
d_gene: NA
CDR3aa: CASSRDNSPLHF
CDR3nt: TGTGCCAGCAGCAGGGACAACTCACCCCTCCACTTT

abundance: NA
j_gene: TRBJ1-1
v_gene: TRBV20-1
d_gene: NA
CDR3aa: CSASNGQMNTEAFF
CDR3nt: TGCAGTGCTAGTAATGGACAGATGAACACTGAAGCTTTCTTT

abundance: few
j_gene: TRBJ1-1
v_gene: TRBV25-1
d_gene: NA
CDR3aa: CASTAGARGRTEAFF
CDR3nt: TGTGCCAGCACCGCGGGGGCCAGGGGAAGAACTGAAGCTTTCTTT

abundance: NA
j_gene: TRBJ1-6
v_gene: TRBV6-5
d_gene: NA
CDR3aa: CASSYEGHNNSPLHF
CDR3nt: TGTGCCAGCAGTTACGAAGGACATAATAATTCACCCCTCCACTTT

abundance: few
j_gene: TRBJ2-7
v_gene: TRBV12-1
d_gene: NA
CDR3aa: CASSSWPLEKGVYEQYF
CDR3nt: TGTGCCAGCAGCTCCTGGCCCCTAGAGAAGGGGGTATACGAGCAGTACTTC

abundance: NA
j_gene: TRBJ2-3
v_gene: TRBV6-1
d_gene: TRBD2
CDR3aa: CASSDRDGGDTQYF
CDR3nt: TGTGCCAGCAGTGACAGGGACGGGGGGGATACGCAGTATTTT

abundance: few
j_gene: TRBJ2-7
v_gene: TRBV3-1/TRBV3-2
d_gene: TRBD2
CDR3aa: CASSRAASGRLWPSYEQYF
CDR3nt: TGTGCCAGCAGCCGGGCGGCTAGCGGGAGGTTGTGGCCCTCCTACGAGCAGTACTTC

abundance: NA
j_gene: TRBJ2-5
v_gene: TRBV19
d_gene: TRBD2
CDR3aa: CASSRTSGSIRETQYF
CDR3nt: TGTGCCAGTAGTCGTACTAGCGGGAGTATAAGGGAGACCCAGTACTTC

abundance: once
j_gene: TRBJ2-2
v_gene: TRBV5-1
d_gene: TRBD2
CDR3aa: CASSLEPSGSSTGELFF
CDR3nt: TGCGCCAGCAGCTTGGAGCCTAGCGGGAGTAGTACCGGGGAGCTGTTTTTT

abundance: NA
j_gene: TRBJ1-6
v_gene: TRBV19
d_gene: NA
CDR3aa: CASSMGQGNSPLHF
CDR3nt: TGTGCCAGTAGTATGGGGCAGGGTAATTCACCCCTCCACTTT

abundance: NA
j_gene: TRBJ2-7
v_gene: TRBV10-3
d_gene: TRBD1
CDR3aa: CAIRAGTGGIEQYF
CDR3nt: TGTGCCATCAGGGCCGGGACAGGGGGGATCGAGCAGTACTTC

abundance: NA
j_gene: TRBJ1-5
v_gene: TRBV4-1
d_gene: TRBD1
CDR3aa: CASSQEGGTGRGHQPQHF
CDR3nt: TGCGCCAGCAGCCAAGAGGGGGGGACAGGGAGAGGGCATCAGCCCCAGCATTTT

abundance: NA
j_gene: TRBJ2-3
v_gene: TRBV3-1/TRBV3-2
d_gene: TRBD2
CDR3aa: CASSSPGTSEANTQYF
CDR3nt: TGTGCCAGCAGCTCGCCCGGGACTAGCGAGGCAAATACGCAGTATTTT

abundance: NA
j_gene: TRBJ2-7
v_gene: TRBV7-6
d_gene: NA
CDR3aa: CASSIERTRGNEQYF
CDR3nt: TGTGCCAGCAGCATAGAACGGACCAGGGGCAACGAGCAGTACTTC

abundance: NA
j_gene: TRBJ2-3
v_gene: TRBV3-1/TRBV3-2
d_gene: TRBD1
CDR3aa: CASSHSSRGGGDTQYF
CDR3nt: TGTGCCAGCAGCCATTCCTCCCGAGGGGGCGGCGATACGCAGTATTTT

abundance: few
j_gene: TRBJ1-6
v_gene: TRBV6-5
d_gene: NA
CDR3aa: CASSYSSRTGNSPLHF
CDR3nt: TGTGCCAGCAGTTACTCGTCACGGACGGGGAATTCACCCCTCCACTTT

abundance: NA
j_gene: TRBJ1-4
v_gene: TRBV7-9
d_gene: TRBD1
CDR3aa: CASSRTGGGEKLFF
CDR3nt: TGTGCCAGCAGCCGGACAGGGGGAGGTGAAAAACTGTTTTTT